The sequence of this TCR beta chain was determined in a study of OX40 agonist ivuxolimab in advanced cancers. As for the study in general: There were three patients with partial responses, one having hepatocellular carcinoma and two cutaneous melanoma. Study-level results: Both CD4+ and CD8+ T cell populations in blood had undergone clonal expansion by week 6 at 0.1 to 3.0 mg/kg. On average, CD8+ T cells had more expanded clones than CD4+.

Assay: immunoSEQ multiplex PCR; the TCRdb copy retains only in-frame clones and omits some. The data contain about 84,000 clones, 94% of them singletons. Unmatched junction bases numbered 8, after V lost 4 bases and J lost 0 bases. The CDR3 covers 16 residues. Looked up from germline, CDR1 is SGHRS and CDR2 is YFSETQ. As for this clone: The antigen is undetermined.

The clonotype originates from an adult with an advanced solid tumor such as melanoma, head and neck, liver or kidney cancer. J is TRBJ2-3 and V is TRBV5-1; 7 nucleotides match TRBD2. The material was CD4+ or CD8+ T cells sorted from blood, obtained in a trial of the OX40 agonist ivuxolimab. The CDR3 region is CASSPQRRGSTDTQYF. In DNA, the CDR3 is TGCGCCAGCAGCCCTCAACGGCGGGGGAGCACAGATACGCAGTATTTT.